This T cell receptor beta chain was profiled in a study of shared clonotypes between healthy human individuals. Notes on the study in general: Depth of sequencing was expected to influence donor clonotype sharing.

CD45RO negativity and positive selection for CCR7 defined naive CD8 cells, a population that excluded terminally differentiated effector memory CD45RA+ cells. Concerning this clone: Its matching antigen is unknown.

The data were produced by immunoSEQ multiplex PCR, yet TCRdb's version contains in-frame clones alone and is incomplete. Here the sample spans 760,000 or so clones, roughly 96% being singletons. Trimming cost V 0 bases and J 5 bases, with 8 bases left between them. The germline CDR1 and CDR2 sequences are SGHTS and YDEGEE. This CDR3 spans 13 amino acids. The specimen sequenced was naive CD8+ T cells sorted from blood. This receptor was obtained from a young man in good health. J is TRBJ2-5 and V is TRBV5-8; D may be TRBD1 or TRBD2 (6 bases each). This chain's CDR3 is CASSLDGGETQYF. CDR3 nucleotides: TGTGCCAGCAGCTTGGACGGGGGCGAGACCCAGTACTTC. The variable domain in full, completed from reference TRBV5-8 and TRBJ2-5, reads EAGVTQSPTHLIKTRGQQATLRCSPISGHTSVYWYQQALGLGLQFLLWYDEGEERNRGNFPPRFSGRQFPNYSSELNVNALELEDSALYLCASSLDGGETQYFGPGTRLLVL.